Listed below are T cell receptor beta chains from one sample, sequenced in a study of T cell clones after liver transplantation. Repertoires were generated with immunoSEQ multiplex PCR, while TCRdb's copy carries only in-frame clones and drops some. Altogether about 120,000 clones are present, approximately 90% being singletons, with the ten largest covering 0.65% to 0.95%. Sequencing was performed on CD4+ T cells from blood, taken 12 months after liver transplant. Every receptor here comes from a human patient who received a liver transplant. The graft donor may have contributed some T cells. Each CDR3 is given with its conserved first and last residue. Each record gives: clone size, J gene, V gene, D gene, CDR3 protein, CDR3 DNA. The D gene is left open where the match is weak. Size values are once, few and many counts, or a class for expanded clones, and some rows have none.

>.|TRBJ1-4|TRBV18|.
CATAGSLNEKLFF
TGTGCCACCGCGGGGAGCCTTAATGAAAAACTGTTTTTT
>.|TRBJ2-5|TRBV5-1|.
CASSRTGPQETQYF
TGCGCCAGCAGTCGCACAGGGCCCCAAGAGACCCAGTACTTC
>.|TRBJ2-7|TRBV6-5|TRBD1
CASSYGPTGGREQYF
TGTGCCAGCAGTTACGGGCCGACAGGGGGGAGAGAGCAGTACTTC
>.|TRBJ1-6|TRBV2|.
CASRRTDNNSPLHF
TGTGCCAGCAGACGGACAGACAATAATTCACCCCTCCACTTT
>.|TRBJ2-7|TRBV27|TRBD2
CASSFTPPSGRANEQYF
TGTGCCAGCAGTTTCACACCCCCGAGCGGGAGGGCCAACGAGCAGTACTTC
>.|TRBJ2-3|TRBV7-9|TRBD2
CASSQTSGGPDTQYF
TGTGCCAGCAGCCAGACTAGCGGGGGCCCAGATACGCAGTATTTT
>.|TRBJ1-1|TRBV19|TRBD1
CASIRDSWNTEAFF
TGTGCCAGTATAAGGGACAGCTGGAACACTGAAGCTTTCTTT
>.|TRBJ2-1|TRBV7-8|.
CASSFLGEQFF
TGTGCCAGCAGCTTTTTGGGTGAGCAGTTCTTC
>.|TRBJ2-1|TRBV11-3|.
CASSFRRKPDDEQFF
TGTGCCAGCAGCTTCAGGCGGAAGCCCGACGATGAGCAGTTCTTC
>.|TRBJ2-6|TRBV7-9|TRBD2
CASTPGLTAGANVLTF
TGTGCCAGCACCCCGGGACTAACGGCTGGGGCCAACGTCCTGACTTTC
>.|TRBJ1-4|TRBV7-6|.
CASSPTSRREKLFF
TGTGCCAGCAGCCCGACTTCCAGGCGTGAAAAACTGTTTTTT
>.|TRBJ2-2|TRBV7-2|TRBD2
CASSLVGGSSTGELFF
TGTGCCAGCAGCTTAGTGGGCGGGAGTTCGACCGGGGAGCTGTTTTTT
>.|TRBJ2-5|TRBV28|.
CASKSGDRETQYF
TGTGCCAGCAAATCGGGGGACCGGGAGACCCAGTACTTC
>.|TRBJ1-1|TRBV6-5|.
CASRGGAIDGTEAFF
TGTGCCAGCAGGGGGGGAGCAATCGACGGCACTGAAGCTTTCTTT
>.|TRBJ2-1|TRBV5-1|.
CASSLPRDPHSLSSYNEQFF
TGCGCCAGCAGCTTGCCCCGGGACCCTCATTCACTTAGCTCCTACAATGAGCAGTTCTTC
>once|TRBJ2-5|TRBV5-1|TRBD2
CASSLGAREGLETQYF
TGCGCCAGCAGCTTGGGAGCGCGGGAGGGCCTGGAGACCCAGTACTTC
>.|TRBJ1-5|TRBV7-9|.
CASSPSGGSNQPQHF
TGTGCCAGCAGCCCTAGCGGGGGAAGCAATCAGCCCCAGCATTTT
>.|TRBJ2-1|TRBV30|TRBD2
CAWSVSSGSVNEQFF
TGTGCCTGGAGTGTATCTAGCGGGAGTGTGAATGAGCAGTTCTTC
>.|TRBJ2-1|TRBV6-6|TRBD1
CASSYSTGFGEQFF
TGTGCCAGCAGTTACTCGACAGGGTTCGGTGAGCAGTTCTTC
>few|TRBJ2-5|TRBV4-2|TRBD2
CASSPLAGGPVGETQYF
TGTGCCAGCAGCCCCTTAGCGGGAGGGCCCGTTGGAGAGACCCAGTACTTC
>once|TRBJ2-1|TRBV19|.
CASKRGTYNEQFF
TGTGCCAGTAAAAGGGGGACCTACAATGAGCAGTTCTTC
>.|TRBJ1-2|TRBV5-6|.
CASSKATAGNYGYTF
TGTGCCAGCAGCAAAGCTACGGCAGGGAACTATGGCTACACCTTC
>.|TRBJ2-3|TRBV6-6|.
CASSREPGTDTQYF
TGTGCCAGCAGCCGGGAGCCGGGCACAGATACGCAGTATTTT
>.|TRBJ2-5|TRBV11-2|.
CASSPNSRETQYF
TGTGCCAGCAGCCCTAACAGTCGGGAGACCCAGTACTTC
>.|TRBJ2-3|TRBV29-1|TRBD2
CSVQREPPDTQYF
TGCAGCGTTCAGCGGGAGCCCCCAGATACGCAGTATTTT
>.|TRBJ1-4|TRBV7-2|TRBD1
CASSAGDRVIEKLFF
TGTGCCAGCAGCGCTGGGGACAGGGTAATTGAAAAACTGTTTTTT
>.|TRBJ1-6|TRBV7-2|.
CASSLRPVGGAYNSPLHF
TGTGCCAGCAGCTTACGGCCCGTTGGGGGGGCCTATAATTCACCCCTCCACTTT
>.|TRBJ2-3|TRBV5-1|.
CASSPLPGQQATDTQYF
TGCGCCAGCAGCCCACTTCCGGGACAACAAGCCACAGATACGCAGTATTTT
>few|TRBJ1-1|TRBV7-6|.
CASSLDRNTEAFF
TGTGCCAGCAGTCTGGACAGGAACACTGAAGCTTTCTTT
>.|TRBJ2-2|TRBV5-1|TRBD1
CASSPRGRDSGELFF
TGCGCCAGCAGCCCCAGGGGGCGCGATTCCGGGGAGCTGTTTTTT
>.|TRBJ1-4|TRBV19|TRBD1
CASSTGTATNEKLFF
TGTGCCAGTAGTACGGGGACAGCGACTAATGAAAAACTGTTTTTT
>.|TRBJ1-5|TRBV7-2|TRBD1
CASSKGTGSNQPQHF
TGTGCCAGCAGCAAGGGGACAGGAAGCAATCAGCCCCAGCATTTT
>.|TRBJ2-5|TRBV27|.
CASSSLTAKETQYF
TGTGCCAGCAGTTCCTTGACTGCAAAAGAGACCCAGTACTTC
>.|TRBJ2-1|TRBV19|TRBD1
CASWTGGINEQFF
TGTGCCAGTTGGACAGGGGGAATCAATGAGCAGTTCTTC
>.|TRBJ2-1|TRBV5-1|TRBD1
CASSFQGEHYNEQFF
TGCGCCAGCAGCTTCCAGGGGGAACATTACAATGAGCAGTTCTTC
>.|TRBJ2-6|TRBV29-1|TRBD1
CSVGQGGSGGANVLTF
TGCAGCGTTGGACAGGGGGGATCGGGAGGGGCCAACGTCCTGACTTTC
>.|TRBJ2-3|TRBV15|TRBD1
CATSGTGTGTDTQYF
TGTGCCACCAGCGGAACCGGGACAGGCACAGATACGCAGTATTTT
>once|TRBJ1-4|TRBV4-2|.
CASSLSLSVILTNEKLFF
TGTGCCAGCAGCCTGAGCCTTTCAGTCATCCTCACTAATGAAAAACTGTTTTTT